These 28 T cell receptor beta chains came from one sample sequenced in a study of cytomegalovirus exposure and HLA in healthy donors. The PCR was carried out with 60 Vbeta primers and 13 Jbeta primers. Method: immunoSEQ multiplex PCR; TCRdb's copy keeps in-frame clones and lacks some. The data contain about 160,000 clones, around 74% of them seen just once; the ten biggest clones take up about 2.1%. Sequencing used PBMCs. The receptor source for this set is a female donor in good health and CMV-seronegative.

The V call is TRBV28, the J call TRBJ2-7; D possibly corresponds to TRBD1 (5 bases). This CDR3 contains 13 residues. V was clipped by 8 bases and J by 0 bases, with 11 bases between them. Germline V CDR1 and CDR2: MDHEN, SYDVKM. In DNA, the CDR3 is TGTGCCAGCCGCCCGGACACCTCCTACGAGCAGTACTTC. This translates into CASRPDTSYEQYF.

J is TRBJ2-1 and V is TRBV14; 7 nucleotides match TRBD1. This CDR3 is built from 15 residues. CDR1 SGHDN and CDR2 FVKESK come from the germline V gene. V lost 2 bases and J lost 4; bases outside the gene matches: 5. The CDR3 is CASSQLDRTYNEQFF. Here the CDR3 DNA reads TGTGCCAGCAGCCAATTGGACAGGACTTACAATGAGCAGTTCTTC.

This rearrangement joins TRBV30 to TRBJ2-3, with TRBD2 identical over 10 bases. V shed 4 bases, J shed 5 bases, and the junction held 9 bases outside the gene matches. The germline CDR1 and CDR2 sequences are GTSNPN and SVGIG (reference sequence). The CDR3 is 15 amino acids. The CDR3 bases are TGTGCCTGGAAGAACAGCGGGGGGGCTAAAGATACGCAGTATTTT. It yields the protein CAWKNSGGAKDTQYF. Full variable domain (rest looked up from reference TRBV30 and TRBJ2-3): SQTIHQWPATLVQPVGSPLSLECTVEGTSNPNLYWYRQAAGRGLQLLFYSVGIGQISSEVPQNLSASRPQDRQFILSSKKLLLSDSGFYLCAWKNSGGAKDTQYFGPGTRLTVL.

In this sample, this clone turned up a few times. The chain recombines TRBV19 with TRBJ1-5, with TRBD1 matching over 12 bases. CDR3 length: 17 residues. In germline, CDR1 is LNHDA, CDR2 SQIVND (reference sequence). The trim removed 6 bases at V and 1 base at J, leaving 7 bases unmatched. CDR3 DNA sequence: TGTGCCAGTAGCCAACCGGGACAGGGGGCGAGCAATCAGCCCCAGCATTTT. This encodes CASSQPGQGASNQPQHF.

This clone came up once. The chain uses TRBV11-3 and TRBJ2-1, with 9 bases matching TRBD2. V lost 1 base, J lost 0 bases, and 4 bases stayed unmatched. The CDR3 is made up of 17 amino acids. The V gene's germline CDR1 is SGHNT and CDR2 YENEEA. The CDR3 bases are TGTGCCAGCAGCTTAGGGGTTAGCGGGAGCTCCTACAATGAGCAGTTCTTC. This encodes CASSLGVSGSSYNEQFF.

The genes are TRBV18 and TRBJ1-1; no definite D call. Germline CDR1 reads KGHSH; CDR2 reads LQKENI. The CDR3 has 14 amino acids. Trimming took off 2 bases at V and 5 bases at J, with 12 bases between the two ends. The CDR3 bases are TGTGCCAGCTCACCAATAGGGTCGGGGACTGAAGCTTTCTTT. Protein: CASSPIGSGTEAFF. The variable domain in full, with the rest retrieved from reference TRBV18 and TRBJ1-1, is NAGVMQNPRHLVRRRGQEARLRCSPMKGHSHVYWYRQLPEEGLKFMVYLQKENIIDESGMPKERFSAEFPKEGPSILRIQQVVRGDSAAYFCASSPIGSGTEAFFGQGTRLTVV.

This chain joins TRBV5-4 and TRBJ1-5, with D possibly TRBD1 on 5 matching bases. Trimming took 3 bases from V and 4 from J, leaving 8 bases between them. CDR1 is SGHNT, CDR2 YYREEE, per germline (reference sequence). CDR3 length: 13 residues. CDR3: CASSSDRNQPQHF. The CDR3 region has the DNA TGTGCCAGCAGCTCAGACAGAAATCAGCCCCAGCATTTT.

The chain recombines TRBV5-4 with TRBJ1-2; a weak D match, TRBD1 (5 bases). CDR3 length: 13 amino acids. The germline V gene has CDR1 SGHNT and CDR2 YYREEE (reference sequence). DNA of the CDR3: TGTGTCGTTTATGGGCAGACAGACTATGGCTACACCTTC. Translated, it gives CVVYGQTDYGYTF.

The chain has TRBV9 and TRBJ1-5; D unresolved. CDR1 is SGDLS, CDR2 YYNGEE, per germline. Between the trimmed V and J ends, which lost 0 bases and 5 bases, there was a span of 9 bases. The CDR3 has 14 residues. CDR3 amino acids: CASSVAGAHQPQHF. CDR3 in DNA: TGTGCCAGCAGCGTAGCGGGTGCCCATCAGCCCCAGCATTTT.

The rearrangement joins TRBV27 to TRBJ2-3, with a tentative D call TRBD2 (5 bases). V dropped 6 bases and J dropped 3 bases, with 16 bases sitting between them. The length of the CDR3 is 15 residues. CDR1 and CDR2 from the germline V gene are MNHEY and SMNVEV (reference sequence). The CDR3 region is CASRTRTEGTDTQYF. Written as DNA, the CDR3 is TGTGCCAGCAGAACCCGAACCGAGGGTACAGATACGCAGTATTTT.

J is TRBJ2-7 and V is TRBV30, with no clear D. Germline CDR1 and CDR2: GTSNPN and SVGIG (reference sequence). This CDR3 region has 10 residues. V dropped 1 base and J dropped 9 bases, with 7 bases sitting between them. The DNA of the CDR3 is TGTGCCTGGAGTGCCGTCCGGCAGTACTTC. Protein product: CAWSAVRQYF.

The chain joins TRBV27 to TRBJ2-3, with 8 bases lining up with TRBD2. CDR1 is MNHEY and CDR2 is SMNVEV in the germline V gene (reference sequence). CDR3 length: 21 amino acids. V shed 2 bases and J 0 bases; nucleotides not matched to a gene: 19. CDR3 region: CASSLTVPVSGVLTSTDTQYF. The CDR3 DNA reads TGTGCCAGCAGTTTAACCGTACCGGTTAGCGGGGTACTCACTAGCACAGATACGCAGTATTTT.

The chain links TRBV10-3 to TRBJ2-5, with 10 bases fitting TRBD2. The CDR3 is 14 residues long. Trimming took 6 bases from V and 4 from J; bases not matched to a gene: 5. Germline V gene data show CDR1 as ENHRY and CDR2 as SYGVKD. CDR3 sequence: CAISLGTSAETQYF. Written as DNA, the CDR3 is TGTGCCATCAGCCTCGGGACTAGCGCAGAGACCCAGTACTTC.

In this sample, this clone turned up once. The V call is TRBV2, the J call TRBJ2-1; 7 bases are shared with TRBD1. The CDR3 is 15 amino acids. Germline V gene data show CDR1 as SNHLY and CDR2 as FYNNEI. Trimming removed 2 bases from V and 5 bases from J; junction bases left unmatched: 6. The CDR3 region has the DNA TGTGCCAGCAGTGAAACCCGGACAGGTAACAATGAGCAGTTCTTC. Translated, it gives CASSETRTGNNEQFF.

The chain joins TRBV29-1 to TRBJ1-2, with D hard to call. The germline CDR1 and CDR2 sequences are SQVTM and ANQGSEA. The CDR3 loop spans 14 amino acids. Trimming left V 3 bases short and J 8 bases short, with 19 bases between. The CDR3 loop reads CSVEDRVRGRGYTF. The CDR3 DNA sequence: TGCAGCGTTGAGGATAGGGTCCGGGGAAGAGGCTACACCTTC. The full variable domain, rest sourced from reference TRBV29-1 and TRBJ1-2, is SAVISQKPSRDICQRGTSLTIQCQVDSQVTMMFWYRQQPGQSLTLIATANQGSEATYESGFVIDKFPISRPNLTFSTLTVSNMSPEDSSIYLCSVEDRVRGRGYTFGSGTRLTVV.

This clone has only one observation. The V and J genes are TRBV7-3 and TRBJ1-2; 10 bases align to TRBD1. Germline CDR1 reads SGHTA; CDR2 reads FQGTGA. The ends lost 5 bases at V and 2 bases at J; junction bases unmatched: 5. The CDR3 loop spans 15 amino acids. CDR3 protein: CASSPGQGENYGYTF. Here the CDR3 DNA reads TGTGCCAGCAGCCCCGGACAGGGGGAGAACTATGGCTACACCTTC.

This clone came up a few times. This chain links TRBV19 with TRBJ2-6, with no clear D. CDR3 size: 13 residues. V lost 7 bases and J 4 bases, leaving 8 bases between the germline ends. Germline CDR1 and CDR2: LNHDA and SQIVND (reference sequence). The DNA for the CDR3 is TGTGCCAGTACCCCCCAGGGGGCCAACGTCCTGACTTTC. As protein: CASTPQGANVLTF.

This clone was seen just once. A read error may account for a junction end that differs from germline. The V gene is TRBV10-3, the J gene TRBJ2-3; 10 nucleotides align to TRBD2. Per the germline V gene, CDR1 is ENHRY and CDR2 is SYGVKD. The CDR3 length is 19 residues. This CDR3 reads CAISESSLAGVLSTDAQYF. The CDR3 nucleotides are TGTGCCATCAGTGAGTCTAGCCTAGCGGGAGTTTTGAGCACAGATGCGCAGTATTTT.

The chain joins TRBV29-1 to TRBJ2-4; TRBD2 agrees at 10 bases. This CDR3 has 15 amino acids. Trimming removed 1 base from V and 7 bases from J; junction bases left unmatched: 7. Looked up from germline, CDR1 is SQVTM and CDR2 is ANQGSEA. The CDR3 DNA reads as TGCAGCGTTGAAGCCGGACTAGCGGTGGGGAACATTCAGTACTTC. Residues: CSVEAGLAVGNIQYF.

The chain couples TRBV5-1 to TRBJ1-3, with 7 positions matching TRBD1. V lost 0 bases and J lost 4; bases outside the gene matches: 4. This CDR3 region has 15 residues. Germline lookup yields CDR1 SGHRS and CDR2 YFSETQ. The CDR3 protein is CASSLEPGQGNTIYF. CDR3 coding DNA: TGCGCCAGCAGCTTGGAGCCGGGACAGGGAAACACCATATATTTT.

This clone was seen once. The CDR3 DNA reads as TGTGCCAGCAGCTTGGGGGGCGGGGGCGCCTATGAAAAACTGTTTTTT. It encodes CASSLGGGGAYEKLFF. The chain uses TRBV5-5 and TRBJ1-4, with D possibly TRBD1 on 6 matching bases. Germline V gene sequence: CDR1 SGHKS, CDR2 YYEKEE (reference sequence). The CDR3 is 16 amino acids. Trimming shortened V by 0 bases and J by 6 bases, and 15 bases separated the two germline ends.

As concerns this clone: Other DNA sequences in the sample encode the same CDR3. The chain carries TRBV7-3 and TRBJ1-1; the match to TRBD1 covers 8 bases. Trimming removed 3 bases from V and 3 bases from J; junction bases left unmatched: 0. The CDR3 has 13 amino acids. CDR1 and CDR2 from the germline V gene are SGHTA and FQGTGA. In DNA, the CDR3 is TGTGCCAGCAGCTTGGACAGGGACACTGAAGCTTTCTTT. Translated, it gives CASSLDRDTEAFF. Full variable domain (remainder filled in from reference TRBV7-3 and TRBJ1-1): GAGVSQTPSNKVTEKGKYVELRCDPISGHTALYWYRQSLGQGPEFLIYFQGTGAADDSGLPNDRFFAVRPEGSVSTLKIQRTERGDSAVYLCASSLDRDTEAFFGQGTRLTVV.

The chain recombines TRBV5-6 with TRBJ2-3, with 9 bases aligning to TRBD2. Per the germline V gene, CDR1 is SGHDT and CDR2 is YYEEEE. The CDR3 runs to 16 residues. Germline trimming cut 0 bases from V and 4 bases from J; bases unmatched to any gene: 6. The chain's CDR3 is CASSLVGTSLPDTQYF. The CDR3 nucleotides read TGTGCCAGCAGCTTGGTAGGGACTAGCCTCCCAGATACGCAGTATTTT.

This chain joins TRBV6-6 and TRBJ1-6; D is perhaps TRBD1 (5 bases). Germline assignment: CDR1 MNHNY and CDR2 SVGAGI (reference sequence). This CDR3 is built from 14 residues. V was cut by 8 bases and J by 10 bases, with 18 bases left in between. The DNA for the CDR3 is TGTGCCAGCTCCCCCGGGCGGGGGACCTCACCCCTCCACTTT. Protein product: CASSPGRGTSPLHF.

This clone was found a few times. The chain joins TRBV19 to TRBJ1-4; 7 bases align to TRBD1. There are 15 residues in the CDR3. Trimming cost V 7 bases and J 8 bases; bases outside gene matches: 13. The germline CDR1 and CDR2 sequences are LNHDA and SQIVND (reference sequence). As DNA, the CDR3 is TGTGCCAGTATTGCGACAGGGTTCGTCGGAGAAAAACTGTTTTTT. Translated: CASIATGFVGEKLFF.

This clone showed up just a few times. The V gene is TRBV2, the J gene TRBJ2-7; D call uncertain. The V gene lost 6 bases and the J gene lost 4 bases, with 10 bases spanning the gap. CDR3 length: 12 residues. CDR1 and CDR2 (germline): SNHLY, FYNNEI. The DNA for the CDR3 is TGTGCCAGCAGCGCCTCCCGGTACGAGCAGTACTTC. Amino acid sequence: CASSASRYEQYF. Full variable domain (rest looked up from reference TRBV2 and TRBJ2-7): EPEVTQTPSHQVTQMGQEVILRCVPISNHLYFYWYRQILGQKVEFLVSFYNNEISEKSEIFDDQFSVERPDGSNFTLKIRSTKLEDSAMYFCASSASRYEQYFGPGTRLTVT.

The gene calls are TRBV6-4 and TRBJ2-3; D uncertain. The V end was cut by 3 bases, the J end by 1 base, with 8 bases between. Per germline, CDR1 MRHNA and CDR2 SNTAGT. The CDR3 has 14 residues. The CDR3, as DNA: TGTGCCAGCAGTGAACAATCTGGCACAGATACGCAGTATTTT. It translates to CASSEQSGTDTQYF.

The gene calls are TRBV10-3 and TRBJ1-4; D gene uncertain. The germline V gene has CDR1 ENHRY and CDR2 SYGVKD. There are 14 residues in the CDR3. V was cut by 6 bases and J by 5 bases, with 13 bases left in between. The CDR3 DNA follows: TGTGCCATCAGCGAGGGTACAGAGAATGAAAAACTGTTTTTT. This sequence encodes CAISEGTENEKLFF.